Listed here are 30 T cell receptor beta chains from one sample, sequenced in a study of OX40 agonist ivuxolimab in advanced cancers. Clones were read by immunoSEQ multiplex PCR, and TCRdb kept only the in-frame ones, dropping some. The sample consists of roughly 120,000 clones, just under 95% of them appearing once. The sequences come from CD4+ or CD8+ T cells sorted from blood, collected in a trial of the OX40 agonist ivuxolimab. The receptors stem from an adult with an advanced solid tumor such as melanoma, head and neck, liver or kidney cancer.

The chain combines TRBV2 with TRBJ1-4, with unresolved D. The V gene lost 6 bases and the J gene lost 7 bases, with 6 bases spanning the gap. CDR1 is SNHLY, CDR2 FYNNEI, per germline. The CDR3 spans 11 residues. In DNA form, the CDR3 reads TGTGCCAGCAGCGAGGGTGAAAAACTGTTTTTT. It yields the protein CASSEGEKLFF.

This sequence joins TRBV29-1 and TRBJ2-7; D gene unclear. CDR1 SQVTM and CDR2 ANQGSEA come from the germline V gene. Trimming took off 5 bases at V and 6 bases at J, with 17 bases between the two ends. This CDR3 is 13 amino acids long. CDR3 DNA: TGCAGCGTTAAGCCGGCCGACTGGGGCGAGCAGTACTTC. This sequence encodes CSVKPADWGEQYF.

V is TRBV7-3 and J is TRBJ2-5; D perhaps matches TRBD2 (7 bases). CDR3 length: 14 amino acids. The V end lost 1 base, the J end lost 5 bases, and 11 bases lay between the germline ends. Germline V gene data show CDR1 as SGHTA and CDR2 as FQGTGA. The CDR3 DNA sequence: TGTGCCAGCAGCTTAATCAGGGGAGGGGAGACCCAGTACTTC. Protein product: CASSLIRGGETQYF.

The rearrangement links TRBV19 to TRBJ2-3, with 11 bases identical to TRBD2. Germline lookup yields CDR1 LNHDA and CDR2 SQIVND (reference sequence). V dropped 5 bases and J dropped 2; count of bases not matched to a gene: 9. The CDR3 totals 17 residues. As DNA, the CDR3 is TGTGCCAGTAGTGCTGGGAGACTAGCGGGGCACACAGATACGCAGTATTTT. It translates to CASSAGRLAGHTDTQYF.

This clone was found a few times. The V call is TRBV4-2, the J call TRBJ1-5; TRBD1 agrees at 7 bases. In germline, CDR1 is LGHNA, CDR2 YNFKEQ. Trimming cost V 6 bases and J 1 base; bases outside gene matches: 6. The CDR3 consists of 15 residues. For the CDR3, the DNA is TGTGCCAGCAGACAACAGGGGAGGAGCAATCAGCCCCAGCATTTT. Its translation is CASRQQGRSNQPQHF.

This rearrangement joins TRBV11-2 to TRBJ2-7; D is ambiguous. Per the germline V gene, CDR1 is SGHAT and CDR2 is FQNNGV. V gave up 0 bases and J gave up 6 bases, with 6 bases separating them. The length of the CDR3 is 12 residues. In nucleotides, the CDR3 is TGTGCCAGCAGCTTAGATAGAGCCGAGCAGTACTTC. As protein: CASSLDRAEQYF. The entire variable domain, with the rest obtained from reference TRBV11-2 and TRBJ2-7, is as follows: EAGVAQSPRYKIIEKRQSVAFWCNPISGHATLYWYQQILGQGPKLLIQFQNNGVVDDSQLPKDRFSAERLKGVDSTLKIQPAKLEDSAVYLCASSLDRAEQYFGPGTRLTVT.

V and J are TRBV7-9 and TRBJ1-4, with 9 nucleotides matching TRBD1. Looked up from germline, CDR1 is SEHNR and CDR2 is FQNEAQ (reference sequence). V trimming: 5 bases; J trimming: 7 bases; junction bases outside the gene matches: 14. CDR3 size: 17 residues. The CDR3 coding sequence is TGTGCCAGCAGCCCTATCCTACAGGGGGCTTTCATTGAAAAACTGTTTTTT. Translating it yields CASSPILQGAFIEKLFF.

The CDR3 loop is CASSDREYNEQFF. CDR3 sequence (DNA): TGTGCCAGCAGTGACCGCGAATACAATGAGCAGTTCTTC. The chain combines TRBV2 with TRBJ2-1; D remains unclear. Between the trimmed V and J ends, which lost 3 bases and 4 bases, there was a span of 7 bases. Germline CDR1 and CDR2: SNHLY and FYNNEI. CDR3 length: 13 residues.

The chain combines TRBV30 with TRBJ2-6, with D possibly being TRBD1 (5 bases). Per the germline V gene, CDR1 is GTSNPN and CDR2 is SVGIG (reference sequence). The V end was cut by 3 bases, the J end by 0 bases, with 15 bases between. CDR3 size: 17 residues. CDR3 loop: CAWRVRGASSGANVLTF. CDR3 bases: TGTGCCTGGAGAGTACGTGGGGCAAGCTCTGGGGCCAACGTCCTGACTTTC.

The chain is built from TRBV30 and TRBJ2-3; the D gene could be TRBD1 or TRBD2 (5 bases each). Germline CDR1 and CDR2: GTSNPN and SVGIG (reference sequence). Trimming left V 5 bases short and J 8 bases short, with 17 bases between. CDR3 length: 13 residues. In DNA, the CDR3 is TGTGCCTGGCGGGGAACAGGAGAAGGTACGCAGTATTTT. Protein sequence: CAWRGTGEGTQYF.

The rearrangement uses TRBV9 and TRBJ1-1; D might be TRBD1 (5 bases). CDR3 size: 14 residues. Germline V gene data show CDR1 as SGDLS and CDR2 as YYNGEE. Trimming pared 0 bases from V and 4 bases from J, leaving 10 bases between. The CDR3 coding sequence is TGTGCCAGCAGCGTAGTGTCGGGGGGCACTGAAGCTTTCTTT. Protein sequence: CASSVVSGGTEAFF.

V usage is TRBV10-3 and J usage is TRBJ2-3; the match to TRBD2 covers 10 bases. V was clipped by 3 bases and J by 7 bases; unmatched bases: 7. The CDR3 runs to 15 residues. From germline, CDR1 is ENHRY and CDR2 SYGVKD. The CDR3 region is CAISELAGPSHTQYF. DNA for the CDR3: TGTGCCATCAGTGAACTAGCGGGGCCCTCGCATACGCAGTATTTT.

The chain employs TRBV6-6 and TRBJ2-7; 9 nucleotides line up with TRBD1. Trimming removed 6 bases from V and 7 bases from J; junction bases left unmatched: 10. There are 14 residues in the CDR3. The V gene's germline CDR1 is MNHNY and CDR2 SVGAGI (reference sequence). The CDR3 reads CASSPGQGVGEQYF. CDR3 bases: TGTGCCAGCAGCCCGGGACAGGGAGTAGGGGAGCAGTACTTC.

V gene TRBV5-1 combines with J gene TRBJ2-2; 9 positions agree with TRBD2. CDR1 is SGHRS and CDR2 is YFSETQ in the germline V gene. This CDR3 region has 16 residues. J lost 5 bases, V lost 2 bases, and 7 bases had no gene match. CDR3 nucleotides: TGCGCCAGCAGCTTCATAGCGGGAGAGAGGACCGGGGAGCTGTTTTTT. Translating gives CASSFIAGERTGELFF.

The rearrangement uses TRBV10-3 and TRBJ2-7, with 7 nucleotides matching TRBD2. Unmatched junction bases numbered 7, after V lost 7 bases and J lost 1 base. The CDR3 loop spans 14 amino acids. Germline lookup yields CDR1 ENHRY and CDR2 SYGVKD. This CDR3 reads CAIKREAGSYEQYF. CDR3 nucleotides: TGTGCCATCAAACGGGAGGCAGGGTCCTACGAGCAGTACTTC.

The table lists this clone with a count of one. The chain is built from TRBV6-6 and TRBJ2-5; a weak D match, TRBD2 (5 bases). The assigned J gene may be wrong: the sequence end matches TRBJ2-7 better. CDR3 length equals 13 residues. Germline CDR1 MNHNY, CDR2 SVGAGI (reference sequence). CDR3 sequence reads: CASSTRAAYEQYF. The CDR3 DNA reads as TGTGCCAGCAGTACTAGGGCGGCCTACGAGCAGTACTTC.

This clone occurred once. The rearrangement uses TRBV4-2 and TRBJ2-2; TRBD2 matches 14 bases. Trimming at V came to 2 bases and at J to 8 bases, leaving 7 bases not matched to a gene. The germline V gene has CDR1 LGHNA and CDR2 YNFKEQ. CDR3 length: 17 amino acids. CDR3 residues: CASSQRGTSGRSGELFF. DNA of the CDR3: TGTGCCAGCAGCCAAAGGGGGACTAGCGGGAGATCGGGGGAGCTGTTTTTT.

The chain couples TRBV28 to TRBJ1-2, with a tentative D call TRBD1 (6 bases). The germline V and J ends were trimmed by 4 bases and 8 bases, with 17 bases remaining between them. CDR1 MDHEN and CDR2 SYDVKM come from the germline V gene. This CDR3 comprises 14 residues. The CDR3: CASSSGTGSRGYTF. CDR3 nucleotides: TGTGCCAGCAGTTCTGGTACAGGGTCGCGGGGCTACACCTTC.

This chain links TRBV7-3 with TRBJ2-2; TRBD2 matches 7 bases. V lost 4 bases, J lost 0 bases, and 2 bases stayed unmatched. The V gene's germline CDR1 is SGHTA and CDR2 FQGTGA. This CDR3 is 15 amino acids long. The CDR3 DNA reads as TGTGCCAGCAGCTCAGCGGGATCGAACACCGGGGAGCTGTTTTTT. This codes for CASSSAGSNTGELFF.

This sequence joins TRBV7-2 and TRBJ1-1, with D perhaps matching TRBD1 (5 bases). Germline CDR1 is SGHTA and CDR2 is FQGNSA. The V end lost 8 bases, the J end lost 0 bases, and 10 bases lay between the germline ends. CDR3 size: 13 residues. CDR3 sequence reads: CASRQQVNTEAFF. DNA for the CDR3: TGTGCCAGCCGCCAACAGGTGAACACTGAAGCTTTCTTT.

The chain combines TRBV12-5 with TRBJ2-5, with 7 nucleotides matching TRBD1. The CDR3 is made up of 14 amino acids. Germline V CDR1 and CDR2: LGHNT, FRNRAP. The J segment lost 3 bases and the V segment lost 4 bases, leaving 5 bases of the junction unmatched. CDR3 amino acids: CASGSGQPKETQYF. In DNA form, the CDR3 reads TGTGCTAGTGGTTCGGGACAGCCTAAAGAGACCCAGTACTTC.

Only one count was recorded for this clone. This chain joins TRBV11-2 and TRBJ1-1; TRBD1 might be the D (6 bases). V was shortened by 6 bases and J by 4 bases, with 15 bases between the two germline ends. The CDR3 contains 14 residues. Germline V CDR1 and CDR2: SGHAT, FQNNGV. The CDR3 protein is CASSLSIQGTEAFF. The CDR3 DNA follows: TGTGCCAGCAGTCTTAGCATACAGGGCACTGAAGCTTTCTTT. Filled out from reference TRBV11-2 and TRBJ1-1, the complete variable domain reads EAGVAQSPRYKIIEKRQSVAFWCNPISGHATLYWYQQILGQGPKLLIQFQNNGVVDDSQLPKDRFSAERLKGVDSTLKIQPAKLEDSAVYLCASSLSIQGTEAFFGQGTRLTVV.

This clone came up once. The rearrangement uses TRBV6-5 and TRBJ2-1, with D possibly being TRBD2 (5 bases). Between the trimmed V and J ends, which lost 6 bases and 3 bases, there was a span of 12 bases. CDR3 size: 14 residues. The germline CDR1 and CDR2 sequences are MNHEY and SVGAGI. CDR3 DNA: TGTGCCAGCAGGCCTAATGGAGGCTACAATGAGCAGTTCTTC. It specifies CASRPNGGYNEQFF.

CDR3 in DNA: TGCGCCAGCAGTGAGTCCGTCGGGACTGAACAGTACTTC. The encoded protein is CASSESVGTEQYF. The chain is built from TRBV10-2 and TRBJ2-7; D might be TRBD2 (6 bases). CDR3 length: 13 residues. The V gene's germline CDR1 is WSHSY and CDR2 SAAADI. V was trimmed by 0 bases and J by 10 bases, leaving 13 bases between them.

The chain joins TRBV11-2 to TRBJ2-7; 12 bases match TRBD1. The J segment lost 2 bases and the V segment lost 0 bases, leaving 5 bases of the junction unmatched. This CDR3 has 17 residues. The germline V gene has CDR1 SGHAT and CDR2 FQNNGV. CDR3 amino acids: CASSLDLGQGATYEQYF. The CDR3 region has the DNA TGTGCCAGCAGCTTAGATTTGGGACAGGGGGCAACCTACGAGCAGTACTTC.

This chain connects TRBV9 to TRBJ1-4; possible D gene TRBD1, 5 bases. The CDR3 is made up of 14 amino acids. V was pared by 0 bases and J by 5 bases, with 8 bases between. CDR1 SGDLS and CDR2 YYNGEE come from the germline V gene. This chain's CDR3 is CASSVAGGNEKLFF. The CDR3 bases are TGTGCCAGCAGCGTAGCTGGGGGGAATGAAAAACTGTTTTTT.

V and J are TRBV5-1 and TRBJ1-2, with D tentatively TRBD1 (6 bases). CDR1 SGHRS and CDR2 YFSETQ come from the germline V gene. The CDR3 has 11 residues. V was shortened by 7 bases and J by 6 bases, with 10 bases between the two germline ends. The CDR3 protein is CASGTGNGYTF. Written as DNA, the CDR3 is TGCGCCAGCGGAACAGGGAATGGCTACACCTTC.

The chain links TRBV7-6 to TRBJ2-5; D might be TRBD1 (5 bases). Trimming left V 5 bases short and J 1 base short, with 14 bases between. CDR1 is SGHVS, CDR2 FNYEAQ, per germline. The CDR3 has 15 amino acids. As DNA, the CDR3 is TGTGCCAGCAGCCCCTTGTTTGACAGCCAAGAGACCCAGTACTTC. Its translation: CASSPLFDSQETQYF.

CDR3 DNA sequence: TGTGCCAGTTCACTACTCGTGTCGGAGCCCGGGACCCAGTACTTC. It codes for CASSLLVSEPGTQYF. This sequence joins TRBV19 and TRBJ2-5; no clear D. Trimming cost V 8 bases and J 7 bases, with 23 bases left between them. Per germline, CDR1 LNHDA and CDR2 SQIVND (reference sequence). This CDR3 contains 15 residues.

The chain joins TRBV11-2 to TRBJ2-3, with no clear D. Germline CDR1 reads SGHAT; CDR2 reads FQNNGV. Trimming took off 1 base at V and 4 bases at J, with 0 bases between the two ends. This CDR3 has 11 residues. The DNA of the CDR3 is TGTGCCAGCAGCTTAGCAGATACGCAGTATTTT. Amino acids: CASSLADTQYF.